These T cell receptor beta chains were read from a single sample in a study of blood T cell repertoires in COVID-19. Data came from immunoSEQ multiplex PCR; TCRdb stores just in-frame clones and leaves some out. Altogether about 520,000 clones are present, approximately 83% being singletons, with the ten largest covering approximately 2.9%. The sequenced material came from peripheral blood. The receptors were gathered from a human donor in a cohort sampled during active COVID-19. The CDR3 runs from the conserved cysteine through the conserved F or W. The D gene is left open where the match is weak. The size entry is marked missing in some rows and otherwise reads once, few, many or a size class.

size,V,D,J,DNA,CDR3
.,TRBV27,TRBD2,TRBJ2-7,TGTGCCAGCAGTTGGCGGGAGGCCTCCTACGAGCAGTACTTC,CASSWREASYEQYF
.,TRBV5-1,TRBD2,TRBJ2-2,TGCGCCAGCAGCTGGTTAGCGGGCTCGAACACCGGGGAGCTGTTTTTT,CASSWLAGSNTGELFF
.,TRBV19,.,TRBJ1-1,TGTGCCAGTACCAGACAAGGGGCGAACACTGAAGCTTTCTTT,CASTRQGANTEAFF
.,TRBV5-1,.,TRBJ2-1,TGCGCCAGCAGCGAGTTGAGCTCCTACAATGAGCAGTTCTTC,CASSELSSYNEQFF
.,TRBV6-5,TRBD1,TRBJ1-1,TGTGCCTGCTGTAGGGGGCAGAACACTGAAGCTTTCTTT,CACCRGQNTEAFF
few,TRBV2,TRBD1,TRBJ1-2,TGTGCCCGACGGGAGGGACAGGGCTACACCTTC,CARREGQGYTF
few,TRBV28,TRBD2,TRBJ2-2,TGTGCCAGCAGTTTACGAGGACTAGCGCTTACCGGGGAGCTGTTTTTT,CASSLRGLALTGELFF
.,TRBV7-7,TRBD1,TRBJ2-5,TGTGCTAGCAGCTTAGAGACAGGGTATCAAGAGACCCAGTACTTC,CASSLETGYQETQYF
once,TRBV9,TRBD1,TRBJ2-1,TGTGCCAGCAGCACCGGACAGGGGCGAAACAATGAGCAGTTCTTC,CASSTGQGRNNEQFF
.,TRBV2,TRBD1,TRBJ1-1,TGTGCCAGCAGTGGAACGACAGGGGGCTACGGTGAAGCTTTCTTT,CASSGTTGGYGEAFF
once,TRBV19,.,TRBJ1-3,TGTGCCAGTAGTCCGGGGGCTGGAAACACCATATATTTT,CASSPGAGNTIYF
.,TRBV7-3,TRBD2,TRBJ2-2,TGTGCCAGCAGCCCCCAGGGACTAACGAACACCGGGGAGCTGTTTTTT,CASSPQGLTNTGELFF
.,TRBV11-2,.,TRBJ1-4,TGTGCCAGCAGCTTCAGTCCGGACAAAGCAGAAAAACTGTTTTTT,CASSFSPDKAEKLFF
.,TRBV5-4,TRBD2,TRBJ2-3,TGTGCCAGCAGCTCCCCAAATCTAGCGGGAGGGATAAGCACAGATACGCAGTATTTT,CASSSPNLAGGISTDTQYF
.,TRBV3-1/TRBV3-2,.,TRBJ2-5,TGTGCCAGCAGCCGAGTTACCGCTAGGGGGCAAGAGACCCAGTACTTC,CASSRVTARGQETQYF
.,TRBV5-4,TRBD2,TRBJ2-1,TGTGCCAGCAGCTCTGCGGGAGGGCCTAAAAATGAGCAGTTCTTC,CASSSAGGPKNEQFF
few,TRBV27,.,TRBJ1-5,TGTGCCAGCAGTCCCCTCCTTTCCGTTGTTAGCAATCAGCCCCAGCATTTT,CASSPLLSVVSNQPQHF
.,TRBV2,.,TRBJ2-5,TGTGCCAGCAGTGAGGCAGGGCCCCCAGAGACCCAGTACTTC,CASSEAGPPETQYF
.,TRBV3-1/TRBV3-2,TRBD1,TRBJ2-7,TGTGCCAGCAAGAGTCTGGGACAGCTTCGCTTTTCCTACGAGCAGTACTTC,CASKSLGQLRFSYEQYF